This TCR beta chain was captured in a study of blood T cell repertoires in COVID-19. On the study more broadly: Samples of COVID-19 (acute and convalescent) were obtained from the United States, Italy and Spain. The analysed material was cDNA or gDNA that came from T cells, B-cell-depleted T cells, or PBMCs.

Trimming stripped 2 bases from V and 7 bases from J, with 9 bases between. This CDR3 spans 14 amino acids. CDR1 and CDR2 from the germline V gene are MNHNS and SASEGT. In the original processing: Estimates of nucleated cell counts were drawn from the amplification of reference gene primers. TCRdb's copy holds only in-frame clones and misses some; the assay was immunoSEQ multiplex PCR. V and J calls and clone size are given by that table; D and trimming were obtained from the DNA. The sample contains about 110,000 clones, over 60% of which appear only once. This sequence was found in a woman at least 80 years old with acute or convalescent COVID-19. The source material was peripheral blood. This rearrangement joins TRBV6-1 to TRBJ1-6; D is possibly TRBD1 (6 bases). CDR3 DNA sequence: TGTGCCAGCAGTGAACAGGGGTTCAATTCACCCCTCCACTTT. Protein sequence: CASSEQGFNSPLHF.